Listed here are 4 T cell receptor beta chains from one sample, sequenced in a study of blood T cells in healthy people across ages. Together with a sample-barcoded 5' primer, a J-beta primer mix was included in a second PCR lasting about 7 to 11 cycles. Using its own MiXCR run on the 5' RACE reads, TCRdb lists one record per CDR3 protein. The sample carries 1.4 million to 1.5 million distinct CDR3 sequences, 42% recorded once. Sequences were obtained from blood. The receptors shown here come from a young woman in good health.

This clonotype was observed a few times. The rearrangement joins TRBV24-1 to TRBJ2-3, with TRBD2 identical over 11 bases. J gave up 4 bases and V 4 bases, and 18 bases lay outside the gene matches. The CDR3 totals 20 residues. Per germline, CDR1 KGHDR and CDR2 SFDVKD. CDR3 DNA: TGTGCCACCAGTGAGGCATGGGGACTAGCGGTGGGAGAGGAGGCAGATACGCAGTATTTT. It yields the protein CATSEAWGLAVGEEADTQYF.

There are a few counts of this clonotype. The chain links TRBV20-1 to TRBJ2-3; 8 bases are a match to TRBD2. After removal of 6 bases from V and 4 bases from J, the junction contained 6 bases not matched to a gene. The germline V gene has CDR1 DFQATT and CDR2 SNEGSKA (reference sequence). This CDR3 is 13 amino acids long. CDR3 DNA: TGCAGTGCGCGGGGACTAGTGCCAGATACGCAGTATTTT. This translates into CSARGLVPDTQYF.

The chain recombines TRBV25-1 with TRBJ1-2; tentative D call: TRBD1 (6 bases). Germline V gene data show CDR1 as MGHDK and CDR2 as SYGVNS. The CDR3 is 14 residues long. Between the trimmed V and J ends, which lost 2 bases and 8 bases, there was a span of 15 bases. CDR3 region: CASSEAGEGRGYTF. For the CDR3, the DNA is TGTGCCAGCAGTGAAGCAGGGGAGGGGCGCGGCTACACCTTC.

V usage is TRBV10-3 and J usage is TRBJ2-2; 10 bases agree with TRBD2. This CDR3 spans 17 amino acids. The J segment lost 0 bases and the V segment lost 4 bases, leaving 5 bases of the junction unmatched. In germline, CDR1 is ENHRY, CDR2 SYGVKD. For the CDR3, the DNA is TGTGCCATCAGTGGGACTAGCGGAAAAACGAACACCGGGGAGCTGTTTTTT. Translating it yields CAISGTSGKTNTGELFF.